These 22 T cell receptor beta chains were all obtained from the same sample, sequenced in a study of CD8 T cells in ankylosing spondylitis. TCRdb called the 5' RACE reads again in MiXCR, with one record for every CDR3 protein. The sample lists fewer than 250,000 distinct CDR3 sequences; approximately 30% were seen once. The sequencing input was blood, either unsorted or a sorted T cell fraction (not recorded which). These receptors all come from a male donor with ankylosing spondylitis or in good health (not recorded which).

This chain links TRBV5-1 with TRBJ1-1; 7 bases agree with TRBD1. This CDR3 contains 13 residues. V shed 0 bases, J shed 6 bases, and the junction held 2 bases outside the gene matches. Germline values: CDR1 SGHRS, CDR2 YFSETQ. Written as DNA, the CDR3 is TGCGCCAGCAGCTTGGTAGGGGGCTCTGAAGCTTTCTTT. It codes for CASSLVGGSEAFF.

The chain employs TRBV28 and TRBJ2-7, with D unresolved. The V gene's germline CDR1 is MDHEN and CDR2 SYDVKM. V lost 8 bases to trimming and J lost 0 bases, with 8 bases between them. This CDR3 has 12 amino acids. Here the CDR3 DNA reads TGTGCCAGCGCCCTGCTCTCCTACGAGCAGTACTTC. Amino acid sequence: CASALLSYEQYF.

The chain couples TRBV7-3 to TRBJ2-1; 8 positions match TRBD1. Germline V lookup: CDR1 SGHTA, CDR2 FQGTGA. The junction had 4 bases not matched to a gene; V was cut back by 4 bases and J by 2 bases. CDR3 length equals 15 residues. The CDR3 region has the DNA TGTGCCAGCAGCTCCCCGGGACAGGCCTACAATGAGCAGTTCTTC. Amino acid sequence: CASSSPGQAYNEQFF.

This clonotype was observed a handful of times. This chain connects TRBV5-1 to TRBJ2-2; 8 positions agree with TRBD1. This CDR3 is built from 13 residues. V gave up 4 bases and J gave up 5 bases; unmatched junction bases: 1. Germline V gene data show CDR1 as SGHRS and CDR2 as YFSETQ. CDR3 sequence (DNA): TGCGCCAGCAGCCGACAGGGGACCGGGGAGCTGTTTTTT. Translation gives CASSRQGTGELFF.

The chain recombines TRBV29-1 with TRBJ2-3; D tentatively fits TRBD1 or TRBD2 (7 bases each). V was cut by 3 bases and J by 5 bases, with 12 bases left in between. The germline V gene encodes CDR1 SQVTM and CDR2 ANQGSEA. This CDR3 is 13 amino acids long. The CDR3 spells CSVDQGGRDTQYF. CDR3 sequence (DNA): TGCAGCGTTGACCAGGGGGGGAGAGATACGCAGTATTTT.

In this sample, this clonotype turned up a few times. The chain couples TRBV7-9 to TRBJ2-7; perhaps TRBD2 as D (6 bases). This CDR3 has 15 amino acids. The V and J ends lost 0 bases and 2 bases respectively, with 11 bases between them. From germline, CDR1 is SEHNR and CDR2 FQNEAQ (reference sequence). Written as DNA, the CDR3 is TGTGCCAGCAGCTTAGCCGGAGGGGCGACCTACGAGCAGTACTTC. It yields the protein CASSLAGGATYEQYF.

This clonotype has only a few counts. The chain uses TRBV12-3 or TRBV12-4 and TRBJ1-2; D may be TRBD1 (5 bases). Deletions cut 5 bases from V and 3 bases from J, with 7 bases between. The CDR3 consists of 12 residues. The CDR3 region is CASSPGHYGYTF. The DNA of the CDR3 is TGTGCCAGCAGTCCGGGACACTATGGCTACACCTTC.

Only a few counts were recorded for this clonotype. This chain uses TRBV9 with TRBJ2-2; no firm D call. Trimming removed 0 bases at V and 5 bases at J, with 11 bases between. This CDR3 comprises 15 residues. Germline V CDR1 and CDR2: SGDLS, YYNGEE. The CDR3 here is CASSVGGLGTGELFF. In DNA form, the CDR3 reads TGTGCCAGCAGCGTAGGCGGCTTGGGGACCGGGGAGCTGTTTTTT.

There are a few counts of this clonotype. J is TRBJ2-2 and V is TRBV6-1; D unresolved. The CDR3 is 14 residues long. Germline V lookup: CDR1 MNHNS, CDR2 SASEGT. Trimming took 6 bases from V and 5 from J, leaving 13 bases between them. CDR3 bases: TGTGCCAGCAGGGCCTGGACGATGACCGGGGAGCTGTTTTTT. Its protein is CASRAWTMTGELFF.

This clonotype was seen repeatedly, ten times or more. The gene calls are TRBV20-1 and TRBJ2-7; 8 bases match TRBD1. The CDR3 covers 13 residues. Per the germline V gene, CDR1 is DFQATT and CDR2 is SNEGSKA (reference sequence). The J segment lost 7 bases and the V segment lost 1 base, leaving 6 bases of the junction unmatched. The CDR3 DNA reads TGCAGTGCTAGAGGTCAGGGGGCCGGGGAGCAGTACTTC. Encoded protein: CSARGQGAGEQYF.

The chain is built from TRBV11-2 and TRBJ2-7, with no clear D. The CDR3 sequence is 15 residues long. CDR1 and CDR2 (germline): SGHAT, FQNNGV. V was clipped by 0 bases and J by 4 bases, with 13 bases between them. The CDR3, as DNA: TGTGCCAGCAGCTTAGAGGCTGGGTCCTCTTACGAGCAGTACTTC. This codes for CASSLEAGSSYEQYF.

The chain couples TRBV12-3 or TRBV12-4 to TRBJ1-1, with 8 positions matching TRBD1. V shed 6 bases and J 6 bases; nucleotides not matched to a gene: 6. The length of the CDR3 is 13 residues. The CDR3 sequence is CASSQRQGSEAFF. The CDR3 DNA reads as TGTGCCAGCAGCCAAAGACAGGGGTCTGAAGCTTTCTTT.

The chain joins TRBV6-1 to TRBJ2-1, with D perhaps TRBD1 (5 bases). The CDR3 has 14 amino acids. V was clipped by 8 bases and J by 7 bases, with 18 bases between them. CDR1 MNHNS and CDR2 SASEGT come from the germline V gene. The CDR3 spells CASPSGAPRNEQFF. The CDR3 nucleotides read TGTGCCAGCCCGAGTGGGGCCCCAAGAAATGAGCAGTTCTTC.

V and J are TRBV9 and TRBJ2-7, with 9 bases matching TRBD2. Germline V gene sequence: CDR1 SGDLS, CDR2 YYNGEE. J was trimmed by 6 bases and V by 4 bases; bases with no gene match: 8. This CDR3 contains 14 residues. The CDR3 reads CASSFRAGGGEQYF. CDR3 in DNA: TGTGCCAGCAGCTTCCGAGCGGGGGGTGGCGAGCAGTACTTC.

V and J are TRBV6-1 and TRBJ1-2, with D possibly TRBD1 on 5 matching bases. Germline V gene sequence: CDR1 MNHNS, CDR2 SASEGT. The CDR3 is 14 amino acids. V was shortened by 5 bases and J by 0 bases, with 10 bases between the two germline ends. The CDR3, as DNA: TGTGCCAGCAGTCTCGGGGCGACTAACTATGGCTACACCTTC. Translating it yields CASSLGATNYGYTF.

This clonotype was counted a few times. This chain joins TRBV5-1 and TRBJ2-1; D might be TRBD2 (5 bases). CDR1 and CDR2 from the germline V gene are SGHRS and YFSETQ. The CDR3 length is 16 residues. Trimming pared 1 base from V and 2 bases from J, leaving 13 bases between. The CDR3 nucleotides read TGCGCCAGCAGCTTGAGGTTCTCGGGAACCTACAATGAGCAGTTCTTC. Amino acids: CASSLRFSGTYNEQFF.

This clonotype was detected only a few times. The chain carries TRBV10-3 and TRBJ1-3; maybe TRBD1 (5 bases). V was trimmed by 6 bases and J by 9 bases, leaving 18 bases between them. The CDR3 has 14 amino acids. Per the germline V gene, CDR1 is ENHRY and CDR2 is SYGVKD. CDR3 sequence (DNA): TGTGCCATCAGCTTTGACAGTACCGGGGGCACCATATATTTT. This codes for CAISFDSTGGTIYF.

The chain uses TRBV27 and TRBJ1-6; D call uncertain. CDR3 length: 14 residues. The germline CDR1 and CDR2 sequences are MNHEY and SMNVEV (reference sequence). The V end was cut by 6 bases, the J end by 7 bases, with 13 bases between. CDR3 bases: TGTGCCAGCAGGCAACAGAGTGGGAATTCACCCCTCCACTTT. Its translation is CASRQQSGNSPLHF.

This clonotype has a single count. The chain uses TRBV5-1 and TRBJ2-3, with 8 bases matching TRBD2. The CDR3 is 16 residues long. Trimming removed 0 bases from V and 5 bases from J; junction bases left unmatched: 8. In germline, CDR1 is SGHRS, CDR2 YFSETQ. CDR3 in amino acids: CASSLEAGAKGDTQYF. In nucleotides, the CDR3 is TGCGCCAGCAGCTTGGAAGCGGGGGCCAAGGGAGATACGCAGTATTTT. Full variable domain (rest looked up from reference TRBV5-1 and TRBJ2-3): KAGVTQTPRYLIKTRGQQVTLSCSPISGHRSVSWYQQTPGQGLQFLFEYFSETQRNKGNFPGRFSGRQFSNSRSEMNVSTLELGDSALYLCASSLEAGAKGDTQYFGPGTRLTVL.

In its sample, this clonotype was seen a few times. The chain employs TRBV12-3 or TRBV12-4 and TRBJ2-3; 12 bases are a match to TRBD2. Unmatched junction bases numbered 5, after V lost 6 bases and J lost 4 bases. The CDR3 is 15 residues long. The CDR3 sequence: CASSATSGGSDTQYF. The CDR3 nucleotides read TGTGCCAGCAGCGCGACTAGCGGGGGTTCAGATACGCAGTATTTT.

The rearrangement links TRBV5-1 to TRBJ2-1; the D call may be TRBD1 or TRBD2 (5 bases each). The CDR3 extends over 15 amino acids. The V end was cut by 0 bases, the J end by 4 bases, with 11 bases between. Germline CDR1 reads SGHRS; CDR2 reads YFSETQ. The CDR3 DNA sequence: TGCGCCAGCAGCTTGGGGGGGACGGGATACAATGAGCAGTTCTTC. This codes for CASSLGGTGYNEQFF.

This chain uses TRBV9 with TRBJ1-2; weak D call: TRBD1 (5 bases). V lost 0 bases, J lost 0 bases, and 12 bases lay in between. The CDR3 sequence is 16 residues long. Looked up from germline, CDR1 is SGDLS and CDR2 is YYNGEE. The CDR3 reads CASSVVPDSANYGYTF. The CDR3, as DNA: TGTGCCAGCAGCGTAGTTCCCGACAGCGCTAACTATGGCTACACCTTC.